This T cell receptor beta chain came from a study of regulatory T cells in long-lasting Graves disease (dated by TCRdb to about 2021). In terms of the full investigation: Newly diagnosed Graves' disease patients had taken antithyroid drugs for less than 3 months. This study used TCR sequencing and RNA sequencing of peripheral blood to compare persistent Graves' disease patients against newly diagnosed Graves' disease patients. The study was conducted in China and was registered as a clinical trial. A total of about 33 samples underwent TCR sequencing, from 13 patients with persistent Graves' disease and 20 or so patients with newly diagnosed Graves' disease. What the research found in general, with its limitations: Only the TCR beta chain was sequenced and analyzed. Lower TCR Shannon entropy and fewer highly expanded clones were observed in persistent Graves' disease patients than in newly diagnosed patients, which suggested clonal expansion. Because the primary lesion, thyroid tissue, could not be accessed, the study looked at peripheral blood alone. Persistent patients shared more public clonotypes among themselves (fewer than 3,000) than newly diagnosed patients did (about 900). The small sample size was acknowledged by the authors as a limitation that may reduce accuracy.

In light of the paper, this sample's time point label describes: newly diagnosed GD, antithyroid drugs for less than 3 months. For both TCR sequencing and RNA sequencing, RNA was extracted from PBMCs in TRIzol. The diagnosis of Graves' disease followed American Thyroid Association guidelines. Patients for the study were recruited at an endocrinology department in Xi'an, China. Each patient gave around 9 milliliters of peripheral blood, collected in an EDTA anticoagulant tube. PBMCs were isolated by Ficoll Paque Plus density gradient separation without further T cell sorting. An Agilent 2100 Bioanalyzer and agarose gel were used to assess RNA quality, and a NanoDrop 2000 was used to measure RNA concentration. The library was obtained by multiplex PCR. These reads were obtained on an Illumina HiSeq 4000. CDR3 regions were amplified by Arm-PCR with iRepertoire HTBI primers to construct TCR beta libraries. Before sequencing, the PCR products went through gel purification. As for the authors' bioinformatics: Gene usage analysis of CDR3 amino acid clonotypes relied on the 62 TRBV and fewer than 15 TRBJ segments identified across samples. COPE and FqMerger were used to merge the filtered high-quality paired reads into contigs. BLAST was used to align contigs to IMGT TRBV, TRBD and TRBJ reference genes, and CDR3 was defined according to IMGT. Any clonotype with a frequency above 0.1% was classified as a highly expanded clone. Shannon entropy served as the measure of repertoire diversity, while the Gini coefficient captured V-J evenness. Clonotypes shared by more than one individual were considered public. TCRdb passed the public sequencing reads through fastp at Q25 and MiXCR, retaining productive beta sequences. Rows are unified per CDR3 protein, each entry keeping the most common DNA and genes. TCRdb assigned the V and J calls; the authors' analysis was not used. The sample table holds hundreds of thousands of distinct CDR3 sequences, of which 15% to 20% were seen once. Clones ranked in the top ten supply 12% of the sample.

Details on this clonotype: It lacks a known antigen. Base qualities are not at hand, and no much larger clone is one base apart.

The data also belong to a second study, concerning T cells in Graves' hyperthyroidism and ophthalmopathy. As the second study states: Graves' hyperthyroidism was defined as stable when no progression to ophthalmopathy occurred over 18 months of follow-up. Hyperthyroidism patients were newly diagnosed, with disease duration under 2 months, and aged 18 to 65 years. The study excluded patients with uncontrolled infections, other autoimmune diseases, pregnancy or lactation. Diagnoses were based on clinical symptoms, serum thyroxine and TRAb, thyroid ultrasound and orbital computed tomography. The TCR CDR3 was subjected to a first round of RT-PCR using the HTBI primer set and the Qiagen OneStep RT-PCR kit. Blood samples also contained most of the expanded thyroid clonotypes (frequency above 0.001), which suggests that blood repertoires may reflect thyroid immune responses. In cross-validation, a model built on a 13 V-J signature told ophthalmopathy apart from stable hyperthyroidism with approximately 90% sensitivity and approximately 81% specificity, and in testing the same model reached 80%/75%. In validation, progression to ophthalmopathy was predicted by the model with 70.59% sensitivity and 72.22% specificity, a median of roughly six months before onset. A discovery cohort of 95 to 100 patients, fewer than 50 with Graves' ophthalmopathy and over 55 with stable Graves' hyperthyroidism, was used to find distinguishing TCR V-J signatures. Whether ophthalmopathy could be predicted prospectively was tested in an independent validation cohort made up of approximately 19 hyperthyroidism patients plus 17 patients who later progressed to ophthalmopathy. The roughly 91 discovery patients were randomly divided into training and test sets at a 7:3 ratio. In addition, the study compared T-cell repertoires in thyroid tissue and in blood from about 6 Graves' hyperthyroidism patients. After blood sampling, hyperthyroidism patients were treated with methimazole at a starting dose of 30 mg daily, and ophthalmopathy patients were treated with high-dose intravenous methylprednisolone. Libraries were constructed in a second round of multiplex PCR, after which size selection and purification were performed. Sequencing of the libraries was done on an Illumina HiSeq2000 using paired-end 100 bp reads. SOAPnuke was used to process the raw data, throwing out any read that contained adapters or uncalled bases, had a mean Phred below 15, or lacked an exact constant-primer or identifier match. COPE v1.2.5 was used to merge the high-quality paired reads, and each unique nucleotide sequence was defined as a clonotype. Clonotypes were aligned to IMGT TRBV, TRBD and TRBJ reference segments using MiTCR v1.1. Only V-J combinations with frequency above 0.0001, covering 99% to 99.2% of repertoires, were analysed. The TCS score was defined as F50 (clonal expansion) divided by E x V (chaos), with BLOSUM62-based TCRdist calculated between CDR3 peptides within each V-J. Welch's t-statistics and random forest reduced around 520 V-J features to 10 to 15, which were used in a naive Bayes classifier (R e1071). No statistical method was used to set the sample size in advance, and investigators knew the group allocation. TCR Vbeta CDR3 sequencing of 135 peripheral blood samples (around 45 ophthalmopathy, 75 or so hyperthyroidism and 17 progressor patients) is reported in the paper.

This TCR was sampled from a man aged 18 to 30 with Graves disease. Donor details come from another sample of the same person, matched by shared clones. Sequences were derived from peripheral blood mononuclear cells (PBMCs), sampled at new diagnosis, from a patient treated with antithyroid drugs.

CDR3 loop: CASSVALGYEQYF. The bases read TGTGCCAGCAGCGTAGCCCTGGGGTACGAGCAGTACTTC. The receptor chain draws on TRBV9 and TRBJ2-7; no D segment can be confidently identified. The germline V gene provides CDR1 SGDLS and CDR2 YYNGEE. V loses 0 bases of germline sequence and J loses 4 bases, and the interval between the two ends is 8 bases. The CDR3 spans 13 residues, from the cysteine through the phenylalanine. Left in the record is the CDR3 DNA by itself, 39 bases read in frame from the first base.